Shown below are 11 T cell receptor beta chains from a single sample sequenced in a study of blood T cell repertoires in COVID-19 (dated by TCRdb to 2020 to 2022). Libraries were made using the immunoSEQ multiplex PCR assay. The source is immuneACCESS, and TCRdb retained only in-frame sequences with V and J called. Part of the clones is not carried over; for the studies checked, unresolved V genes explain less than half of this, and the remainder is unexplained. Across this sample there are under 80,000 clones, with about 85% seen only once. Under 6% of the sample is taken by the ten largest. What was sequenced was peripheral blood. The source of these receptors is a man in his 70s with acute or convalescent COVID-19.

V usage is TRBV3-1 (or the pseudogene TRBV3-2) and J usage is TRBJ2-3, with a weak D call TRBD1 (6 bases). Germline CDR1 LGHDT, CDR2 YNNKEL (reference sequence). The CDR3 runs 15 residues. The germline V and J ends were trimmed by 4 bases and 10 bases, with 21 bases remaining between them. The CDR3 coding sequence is TGTGCCAGCAGCCGGTCCGGGACAAGGGGATGGTCGCAGTATTTT. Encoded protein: CASSRSGTRGWSQYF.

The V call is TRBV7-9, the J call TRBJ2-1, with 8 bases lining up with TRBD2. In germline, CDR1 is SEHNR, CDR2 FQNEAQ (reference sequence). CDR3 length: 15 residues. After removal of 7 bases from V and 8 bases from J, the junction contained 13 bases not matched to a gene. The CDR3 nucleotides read TGTGCCAGCACCTACGACGGGGGGGCCCTCGATGAGCAGTTCTTC. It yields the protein CASTYDGGALDEQFF.

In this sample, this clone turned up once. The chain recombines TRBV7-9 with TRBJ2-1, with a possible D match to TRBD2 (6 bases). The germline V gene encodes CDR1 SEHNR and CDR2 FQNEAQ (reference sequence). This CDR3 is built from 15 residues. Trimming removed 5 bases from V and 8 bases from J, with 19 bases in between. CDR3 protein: CASSPLSGGNHEQFF. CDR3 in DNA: TGTGCCAGCAGCCCCTTGTCCGGGGGTAATCATGAGCAGTTCTTC. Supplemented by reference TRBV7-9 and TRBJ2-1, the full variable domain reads DTGVSQNPRHKITKRGQNVTFRCDPISEHNRLYWYRQTLGQGPEFLTYFQNEAQLEKSRLLSDRFSAERPKGSFSTLEIQRTEQGDSAMYLCASSPLSGGNHEQFFGPGTRLTVL.

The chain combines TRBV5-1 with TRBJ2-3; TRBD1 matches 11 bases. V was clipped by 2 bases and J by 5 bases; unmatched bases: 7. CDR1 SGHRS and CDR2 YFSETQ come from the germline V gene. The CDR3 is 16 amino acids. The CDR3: CASSFSGTGGLDTQYF. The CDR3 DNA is TGCGCCAGCAGCTTTTCGGGGACAGGGGGTTTAGATACGCAGTATTTT.

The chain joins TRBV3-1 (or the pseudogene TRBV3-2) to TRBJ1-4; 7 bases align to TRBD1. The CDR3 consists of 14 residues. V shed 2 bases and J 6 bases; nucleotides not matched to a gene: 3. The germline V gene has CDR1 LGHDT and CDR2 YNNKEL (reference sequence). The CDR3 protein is CASSQTGAYEKLFF. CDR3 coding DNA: TGTGCCAGCAGCCAAACAGGGGCATATGAAAAACTGTTTTTT.

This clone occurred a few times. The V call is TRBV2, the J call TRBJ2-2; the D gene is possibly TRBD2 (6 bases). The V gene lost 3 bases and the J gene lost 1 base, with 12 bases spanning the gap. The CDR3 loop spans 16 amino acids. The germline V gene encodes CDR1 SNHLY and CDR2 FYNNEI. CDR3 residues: CASSDGGGRNTGELFF. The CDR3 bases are TGTGCCAGCAGTGATGGTGGAGGGAGGAACACCGGGGAGCTGTTTTTT.

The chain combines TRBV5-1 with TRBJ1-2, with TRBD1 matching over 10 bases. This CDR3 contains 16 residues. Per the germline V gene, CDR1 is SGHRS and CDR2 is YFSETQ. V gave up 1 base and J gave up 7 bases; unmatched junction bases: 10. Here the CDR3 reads CASSLLSGTGASGYTF. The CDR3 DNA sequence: TGCGCCAGCAGCTTGTTGTCAGGGACAGGGGCCTCTGGCTACACCTTC.

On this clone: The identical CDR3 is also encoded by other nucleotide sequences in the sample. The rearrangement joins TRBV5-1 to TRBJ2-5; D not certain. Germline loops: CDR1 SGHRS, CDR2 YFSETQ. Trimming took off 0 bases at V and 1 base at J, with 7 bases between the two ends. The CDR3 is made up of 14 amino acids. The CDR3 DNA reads TGCGCCAGCAGCTTGGCCCAGTCCCAAGAGACCCAGTACTTC. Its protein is CASSLAQSQETQYF.

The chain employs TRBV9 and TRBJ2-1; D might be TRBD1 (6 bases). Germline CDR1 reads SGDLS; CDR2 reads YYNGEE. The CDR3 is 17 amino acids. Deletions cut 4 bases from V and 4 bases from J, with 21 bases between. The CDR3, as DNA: TGTGCCAGCAGCCGGGGTTCCGAGGGAACAGGGTACAATGAGCAGTTCTTC. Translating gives CASSRGSEGTGYNEQFF.

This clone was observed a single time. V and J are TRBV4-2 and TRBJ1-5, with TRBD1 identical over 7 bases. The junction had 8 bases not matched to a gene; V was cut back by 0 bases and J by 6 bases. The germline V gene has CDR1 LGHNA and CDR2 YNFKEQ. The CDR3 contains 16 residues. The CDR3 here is CASSQDRGIAGQPQHF. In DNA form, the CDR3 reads TGTGCCAGCAGCCAAGACAGGGGGATAGCCGGTCAGCCCCAGCATTTT.

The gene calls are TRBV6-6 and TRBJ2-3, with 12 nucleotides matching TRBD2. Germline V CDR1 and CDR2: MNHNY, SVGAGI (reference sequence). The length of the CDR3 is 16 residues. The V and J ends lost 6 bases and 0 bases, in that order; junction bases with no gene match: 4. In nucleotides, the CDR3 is TGTGCCAGCAGCCTTGGACTAGCGGGGAGCACAGATACGCAGTATTTT. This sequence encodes CASSLGLAGSTDTQYF.